The 14 T cell receptor beta chains presented below share a single source sample, sequenced in a study of blood T cell repertoires in COVID-19. Profiling relied on immunoSEQ multiplex PCR, and the TCRdb table lists in-frame clones only, not all of them. Seen here are 100,000 or so clones, 82% observed once, and the top ten hold roughly a tenth. Sequencing used peripheral blood. Receptors originate from a man between 65 and 85 years old with active or convalescent COVID-19.

This clone was observed a few times. V and J are TRBV19 and TRBJ2-2; 11 bases map to TRBD2. V lost 10 bases and J lost 7; bases outside the gene matches: 8. The germline V gene encodes CDR1 LNHDA and CDR2 SQIVND (reference sequence). The CDR3 is 14 residues long. The CDR3 nucleotides are TGTGCCACACGGGGACTAGCGGCGAACGGGGAGCTGTTTTTT. The encoded protein is CATRGLAANGELFF.

The chain carries TRBV24-1 and TRBJ1-1, with D unresolved. The V end lost 7 bases, the J end lost 5 bases, and 13 bases lay between the germline ends. The CDR3 spans 13 residues. Looked up from germline, CDR1 is KGHDR and CDR2 is SFDVKD. Written as DNA, the CDR3 is TGTGCCACCAGGCAGGCCCCATCTACTGAAGCTTTCTTT. Translating it yields CATRQAPSTEAFF.

This clone appeared a single time. The chain links TRBV5-1 to TRBJ2-7; D possibly corresponds to TRBD2 (5 bases). This CDR3 has 15 residues. The V gene's germline CDR1 is SGHRS and CDR2 YFSETQ. V was cut by 0 bases and J by 3 bases, with 13 bases left in between. The DNA of the CDR3 is TGCGCCAGCAGCTTGGACCCTACGGGAATCTACGAGCAGTACTTC. Translating it yields CASSLDPTGIYEQYF. Full variable domain (remainder filled in from reference TRBV5-1 and TRBJ2-7): KAGVTQTPRYLIKTRGQQVTLSCSPISGHRSVSWYQQTPGQGLQFLFEYFSETQRNKGNFPGRFSGRQFSNSRSEMNVSTLELGDSALYLCASSLDPTGIYEQYFGPGTRLTVT.

The rearrangement joins TRBV29-1 to TRBJ2-1, with D perhaps matching TRBD2 (5 bases). The CDR3 spans 11 residues. V lost 8 bases and J 7 bases, leaving 12 bases between the germline ends. Germline V gene sequence: CDR1 SQVTM, CDR2 ANQGSEA. This CDR3 is CSFVPGNEQFF. CDR3 sequence (DNA): TGCAGCTTCGTCCCGGGGAATGAGCAGTTCTTC.

The chain uses TRBV7-8 and TRBJ2-1; 7 bases are a match to TRBD1. The V and J ends lost 1 base and 2 bases, in that order; junction bases with no gene match: 2. Germline V gene data show CDR1 as SGHVS and CDR2 as FQNEAQ. CDR3 length: 15 residues. This chain's CDR3 is CASSLGRGTYNEQFF. CDR3 DNA sequence: TGTGCCAGCAGCTTAGGCAGGGGGACCTACAATGAGCAGTTCTTC.

V is TRBV9 and J is TRBJ2-3; TRBD2 matches 15 bases. The CDR3 has 16 residues. Trimming removed 3 bases from V and 3 bases from J; junction bases left unmatched: 2. Germline V CDR1 and CDR2: SGDLS, YYNGEE. The CDR3 protein is CASSAGLAGGTDTQYF. CDR3 coding DNA: TGTGCCAGCAGCGCTGGACTAGCGGGGGGGACAGATACGCAGTATTTT.

The genes are TRBV7-8 and TRBJ2-3; 7 bases map to TRBD2. The CDR3 runs to 13 residues. V gave up 5 bases and J gave up 4 bases; unmatched junction bases: 3. CDR1 is SGHVS, CDR2 FQNEAQ, per germline. The CDR3 loop reads CASSMGLPDTQYF. The CDR3 DNA sequence: TGTGCCAGCAGCATGGGACTACCAGATACGCAGTATTTT.

As for this clone: One junction end does not reproduce the germline sequence, and a read error may be involved. V gene TRBV7-8 combines with J gene TRBJ1-2; 10 bases match TRBD1. This CDR3 is 13 amino acids long. CDR1 SGHVS and CDR2 FQNEAQ come from the germline V gene. The CDR3, as DNA: TGTGCCAGCAGCACCCAAGGGACAGGGGACCTCGGCTTC. Protein product: CASSTQGTGDLGF.

The CDR3 loop reads CASSPMGRVTTGELFF. As DNA, the CDR3 is TGTGCCAGCTCACCAATGGGCAGGGTGACCACCGGGGAGCTGTTTTTT. V gene TRBV18 combines with J gene TRBJ2-2; possibly TRBD1 for D (5 bases). CDR1 and CDR2 from the germline V gene are KGHSH and LQKENI. The CDR3 sequence is 16 residues long. V was shortened by 2 bases and J by 4 bases, with 14 bases between the two germline ends.

This clone was found once. V is TRBV7-6 and J is TRBJ2-3; a weak D match, TRBD1 (5 bases). The CDR3 is 15 amino acids. Trimming pared 1 base from V and 3 bases from J, leaving 11 bases between. Germline V lookup: CDR1 SGHVS, CDR2 FNYEAQ. This chain's CDR3 is CASSLGGEKTDTQYF. The CDR3 DNA reads TGTGCCAGCAGCTTAGGGGGCGAGAAGACAGATACGCAGTATTTT. Drawing the rest from reference TRBV7-6 and TRBJ2-3, the complete variable domain is GAGVSQSPRYKVTKRGQDVALRCDPISGHVSLYWYRQALGQGPEFLTYFNYEAQQDKSGLPNDRFSAERPEGSISTLTIQRTEQRDSAMYRCASSLGGEKTDTQYFGPGTRLTVL.

The V and J genes are TRBV19 and TRBJ1-5, with 7 bases aligning to TRBD1. The CDR3 consists of 17 residues. Unmatched junction bases numbered 10, after V lost 3 bases and J lost 2 bases. Per the germline V gene, CDR1 is LNHDA and CDR2 is SQIVND (reference sequence). CDR3 region: CASSIPRGTARNQPQHF. The CDR3, as DNA: TGTGCCAGTAGTATCCCCCGCGGGACAGCGCGCAATCAGCCCCAGCATTTT.

This chain links TRBV3-1 (or the pseudogene TRBV3-2) with TRBJ1-4; perhaps TRBD1 as D (5 bases). CDR3 size: 15 residues. CDR1 is LGHDT, CDR2 YNNKEL, per germline (reference sequence). Trimming removed 4 bases at V and 2 bases at J, with 11 bases between. CDR3 bases: TGTGCCAGCAGCCCCGCAAGGGGTACTAATGAAAAACTGTTTTTT. Translated, it gives CASSPARGTNEKLFF.

The rearrangement uses TRBV7-9 and TRBJ2-3; the match to TRBD2 covers 9 bases. Looked up from germline, CDR1 is SEHNR and CDR2 is FQNEAQ (reference sequence). The J segment lost 6 bases and the V segment lost 4 bases, leaving 8 bases of the junction unmatched. The CDR3 runs 15 residues. The CDR3 region has the DNA TGTGCCAGCAGCTCCCTCAGCGGGGGGCGGGATACGCAGTATTTT. Translation: CASSSLSGGRDTQYF.

The V gene is TRBV27, the J gene TRBJ1-5, with TRBD1 as a possible D gene (5 bases). The CDR3 has 15 residues. Between the trimmed V and J ends, which lost 2 bases and 5 bases, there was a span of 13 bases. CDR1 is MNHEY and CDR2 is SMNVEV in the germline V gene (reference sequence). As DNA, the CDR3 is TGTGCCAGCAGTTTAGTGGGACTGGGATATCAGCCCCAGCATTTT. This sequence encodes CASSLVGLGYQPQHF.